The clone carrying this TCR beta chain was observed a single time. V was cut by 2 bases and J by 2 bases, with 9 bases left in between. The CDR3 has 14 amino acids. CDR1 is SGHAT, CDR2 FQNNGV, per germline. The data were taken from a study of blood T cell repertoires in COVID-19. The protocol was immunoSEQ multiplex PCR, while the TCRdb copy is restricted to in-frame clones and leaves out a portion. This sample has tens of thousands of clones, with around 89% found just once. The sequenced material came from peripheral blood. This sequence originates from a woman aged 55-70 years with acute or convalescent COVID-19. The chain joins TRBV11-2 to TRBJ1-2, with a weak D call TRBD1 (5 bases). CDR3 in DNA: TGTGCCAGCAGCTTATCCGGGGGGAACTATGGCTACACCTTC. It is translated as CASSLSGGNYGYTF.